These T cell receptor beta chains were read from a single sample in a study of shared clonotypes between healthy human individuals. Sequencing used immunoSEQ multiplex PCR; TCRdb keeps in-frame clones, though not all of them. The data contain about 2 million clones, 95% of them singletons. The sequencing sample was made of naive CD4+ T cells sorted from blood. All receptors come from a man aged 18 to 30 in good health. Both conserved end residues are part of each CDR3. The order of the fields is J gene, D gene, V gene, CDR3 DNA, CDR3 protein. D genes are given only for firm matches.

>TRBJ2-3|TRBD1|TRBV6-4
TGTGCCAGCAGTGCCGGGACAGGGTCCGTAGATACGCAGTATTTT
CASSAGTGSVDTQYF
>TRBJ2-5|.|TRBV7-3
TGTGCCAGCAGCTTAACGGCGGGCTATCAAGAGACCCAGTACTTC
CASSLTAGYQETQYF
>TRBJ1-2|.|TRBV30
TGTGCCTGGAGTGTAAACAGGGCCGTCGATGGCTACACCTTC
CAWSVNRAVDGYTF
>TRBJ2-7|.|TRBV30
TGTGCCTGGAGTTCTACCCTCGGGACCGCCGGGATCCACGAGCAGTACTTC
CAWSSTLGTAGIHEQYF
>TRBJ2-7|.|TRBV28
TGTGCCAGCACCCATCCGGGACTCGACGCAGGGGAGCAGTACTTC
CASTHPGLDAGEQYF
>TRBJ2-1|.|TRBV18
TGTGCCAGCTCACCACGAGTACAGTACAATGAGCAGTTCTTC
CASSPRVQYNEQFF
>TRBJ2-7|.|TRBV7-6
TGTGCCAGCAGCCAGAACTCCTACGAGCAGTACTTC
CASSQNSYEQYF
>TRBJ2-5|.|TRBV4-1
TGCGCCAGCAGCCAAGTCTTACTTATAGAGACCCAGTACTTC
CASSQVLLIETQYF
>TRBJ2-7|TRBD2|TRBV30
TGTGCCTTACGGGGGGTGACCTACGAGCAGTACTTC
CALRGVTYEQYF
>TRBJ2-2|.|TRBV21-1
TGTGCCAGCCGTAGACAGGGAGCCGGGGAGCTGTTTTTT
CASRRQGAGELFF
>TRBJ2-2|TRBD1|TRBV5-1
TGCGCCAGCAGGTTGACAGGGACGAACACCGGGGAGCTGTTTTTT
CASRLTGTNTGELFF
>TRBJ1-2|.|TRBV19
TGTGCCAGTAGTATAGGTCCGGACAGCGTCTATGGCTACACCTTC
CASSIGPDSVYGYTF
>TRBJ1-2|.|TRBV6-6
TGTGCCAGCAGTTACTCAACTAACTATGGCTACACCTTC
CASSYSTNYGYTF
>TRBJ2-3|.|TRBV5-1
TGCGCCAGCAGCCCCGACTACTCTGGGTCCACAGATACGCAGTATTTT
CASSPDYSGSTDTQYF
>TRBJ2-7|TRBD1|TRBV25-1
TGTGCCAGGGACAGGGGCCCCCGGACGTGGTACGAGCAGTACTTC
CARDRGPRTWYEQYF
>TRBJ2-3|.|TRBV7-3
TGTGCCAGCAGCTTAATAGGCCGGCTCTATAGCACAGATACGCAGTATTTT
CASSLIGRLYSTDTQYF
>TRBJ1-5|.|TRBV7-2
TGTGCCAGCAGCCTTGTAGGGGCGCAAAGCAATCAGCCCCAGCATTTT
CASSLVGAQSNQPQHF